This T cell receptor beta chain was identified during a study of radiation and T cells in renal cell carcinoma. Study findings and constraints: Without pretreatment biopsies, baseline tumor clonotype presence was undetermined.

Some clones are missing from TCRdb's copy, which holds only in-frame ones; the method was immunoSEQ multiplex PCR. The sample shows about 77,000 clones, 70% to 90% of them seen only once. About this clone itself: Its specificity is not known.

Sample time point: blood 4 weeks post-SBRT, at nephrectomy. The treatment: 15 Gy SBRT to primary tumor, nephrectomy 4 weeks later. Nephrectomy followed 15 Gy stereotactic body radiation by 4 weeks. Trimming took off 3 bases at V and 8 bases at J, with 22 bases between the two ends. The CDR3 contains 16 residues. Germline V gene sequence: CDR1 SNHLY, CDR2 FYNNEI. The sequences come from blood, collected from a patient whose treatment included radiotherapy and nephrectomy. J is TRBJ1-2 and V is TRBV2; a possible D gene is TRBD1 (5 bases). The receptor was derived from a woman in her fifties or sixties with renal cell carcinoma. The CDR3 region is CASSERRGTAVKGYTF. The CDR3 region has the DNA TGTGCCAGCAGTGAGCGTCGGGGGACCGCGGTGAAGGGCTACACCTTC.